This T cell receptor beta chain was found in a study of regulatory T cells in long-lasting Graves disease. In building TCR beta libraries, iRepertoire HTBI primers were used together with Arm-PCR of CDR3 regions. TCRdb re-called the multiplex PCR reads with MiXCR, one entry per CDR3 protein. The sample has roughly 500,000 distinct CDR3 sequences; approximately 12% are singletons. The study's findings and limits: Among samples with persistent disease, TRBV28, TRBJ1-2 and TRBJ2-5 were favored. Newly diagnosed Graves' patients exceeded persistent ones in TCR diversity.

Germline V lookup: CDR1 MNHNS, CDR2 SASEGT. This CDR3 comprises 12 residues. Trimming cost V 6 bases and J 3 bases, with 9 bases left between them. Described time point: newly diagnosed GD, antithyroid drugs for less than 3 months. PBMC RNA served as the TCR library source. This clonotype was seen at least ten times. Antigen: not known. The same specimen was also included in a second study, on T cells in Graves' hyperthyroidism and ophthalmopathy. That work contributes: Researchers ran a first-round RT-PCR on the TCR CDR3 using the HTBI primer set. Most thyroid-expanded clonotypes above 0.001 were also found in blood.

V is TRBV6-1 and J is TRBJ2-7; no clear D. This specimen was peripheral blood mononuclear cells (PBMCs), taken at new diagnosis, from a patient treated with antithyroid drugs. The TCR originated in a young man with Graves disease. CDR3 DNA sequence: TGTGCCAGCAGGCCACCCCACTACGAGCAGTACTTC. Encoded protein: CASRPPHYEQYF.